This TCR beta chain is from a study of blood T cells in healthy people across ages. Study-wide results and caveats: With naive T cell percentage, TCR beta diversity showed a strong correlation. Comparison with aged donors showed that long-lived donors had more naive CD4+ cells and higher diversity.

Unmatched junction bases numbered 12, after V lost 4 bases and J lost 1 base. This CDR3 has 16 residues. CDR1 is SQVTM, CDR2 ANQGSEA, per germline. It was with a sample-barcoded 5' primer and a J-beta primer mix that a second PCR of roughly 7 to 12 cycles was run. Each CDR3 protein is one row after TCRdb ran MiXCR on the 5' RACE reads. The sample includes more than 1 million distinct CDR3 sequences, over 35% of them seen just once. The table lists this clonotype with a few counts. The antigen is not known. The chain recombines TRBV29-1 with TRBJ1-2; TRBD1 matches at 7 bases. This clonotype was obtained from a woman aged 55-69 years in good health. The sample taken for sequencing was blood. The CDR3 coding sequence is TGCAGCGTTGGCCCGACAGGGTGGAAGGGTAACTATGGCTACACCTTC. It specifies CSVGPTGWKGNYGYTF. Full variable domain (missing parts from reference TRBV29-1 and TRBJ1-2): SAVISQKPSRDICQRGTSLTIQCQVDSQVTMMFWYRQQPGQSLTLIATANQGSEATYESGFVIDKFPISRPNLTFSTLTVSNMSPEDSSIYLCSVGPTGWKGNYGYTFGSGTRLTVV.